This TCR beta chain appears in the sequencing data of a study of blood T cell repertoires in COVID-19. Study-wide background: The United States, Italy and Spain supplied acute and convalescent COVID-19 samples. PBMCs, B-cell-depleted T cells, or T cells provided the cDNA or gDNA that made up the material.

As handled by the study authors: Amplifying reference gene primers gave estimates of nucleated cell counts. The data were produced by immunoSEQ multiplex PCR, yet TCRdb's version contains in-frame clones alone and is incomplete. For V, J and clone size, that table is used; D and trimming come from the DNA. The sample contains about 250,000 clones, 85% of which appear only once. The ends were cut back, 2 bases at V and 4 bases at J, with 8 bases in the middle. The CDR3 has 13 amino acids. Sequenced input: PBMCs or T cells enriched from blood (not recorded which). The chain carries TRBV12-3 or TRBV12-4 and TRBJ1-2; D remains ambiguous. This clonotype originated in a woman aged 45-65 years with acute COVID-19. CDR3 nucleotides: TGTGCCAGCAGTTTATCCCCCAGCTATGGCTACACCTTC. The encoded protein is CASSLSPSYGYTF.